These 18 T cell receptor beta chains were sequenced from one sample in a study of glioma-infiltrating T cells (dated by TCRdb to 2016 to 2017). Instrument used: Illumina MiSeq. TCR alpha and beta CDR3 regions were amplified with the iRepertoire nested amplicon-rescue multiplex PCR (arm-PCR) platform from RNA. The public reads were reprocessed in TCRdb via fastp at Q25 and MiXCR, keeping in-frame beta chains. Rows matching on CDR3 protein sequence are summarized as one entry with the most common DNA and genes. This sample holds roughly 190,000 distinct CDR3 sequences; about 32% were observed only once. The ten largest clones take up 20% of the sample. Sequenced input: glioma tissue, nonneoplastic brain tissue, or PBMCs (not recorded which). All receptors come from a human donor with low-grade glioma or glioblastoma, undergoing nonglioma brain surgery, or in good health (not recorded which).

The chain joins TRBV5-4 to TRBJ2-4; no definite D call. Germline lookup yields CDR1 SGHNT and CDR2 YYREEE (reference sequence). V dropped 3 bases and J dropped 9 bases, with 16 bases sitting between them. The CDR3 is made up of 14 amino acids. The DNA for the CDR3 is TGTGCCAGCAGCTCGTCAGGCTCCTCTAGCATTCAGTACTTC. This encodes CASSSSGSSSIQYF.

This clonotype was counted ten times or more. The chain uses TRBV29-1 and TRBJ1-1; 11 bases are a match to TRBD1. CDR3 length: 13 residues. In germline, CDR1 is SQVTM, CDR2 ANQGSEA. The junction had 6 bases not matched to a gene; V was cut back by 7 bases and J by 5 bases. This chain's CDR3 is CSGWDRGGTEAFF. The CDR3 bases are TGCAGCGGATGGGACAGGGGGGGTACTGAAGCTTTCTTT.

This clonotype was seen repeatedly, ten times or more. The V and J genes are TRBV7-2 and TRBJ2-5, with D unclear. The germline CDR1 and CDR2 sequences are SGHTA and FQGNSA. Trimming removed 1 base at V and 5 bases at J, with 11 bases between. This CDR3 comprises 14 residues. In nucleotides, the CDR3 is TGTGCCAGCAGCTTAGGAGGATTGGTGGAGACCCAGTACTTC. It specifies CASSLGGLVETQYF.

The genes are TRBV28 and TRBJ1-2; TRBD1 is a possible D gene (6 bases). V shed 1 base and J shed 10 bases, with 16 bases lying between them. The CDR3 consists of 14 residues. CDR1 is MDHEN, CDR2 SYDVKM, per germline. The CDR3 sequence is CASSLSRTAYNYTF. CDR3 DNA: TGTGCCAGCAGTTTATCTCGGACAGCTTATAACTACACCTTC.

This clonotype has a count of ten or more. V gene TRBV28 combines with J gene TRBJ2-1; 10 bases match TRBD2. Germline V CDR1 and CDR2: MDHEN, SYDVKM. This CDR3 is 16 amino acids long. V trimming: 4 bases; J trimming: 6 bases; junction bases outside the gene matches: 9. CDR3 in amino acids: CASSSPLAGVGNEQFF. In nucleotides, the CDR3 is TGTGCCAGCAGTTCCCCCCTAGCGGGAGTAGGCAATGAGCAGTTCTTC. Full variable domain (outside the CDR3, taken from reference TRBV28 and TRBJ2-1): DVKVTQSSRYLVKRTGEKVFLECVQDMDHENMFWYRQDPGLGLRLIYFSYDVKMKEKGDIPEGYSVSREKKERFSLILESASTNQTSMYLCASSSPLAGVGNEQFFGPGTRLTVL.

This clonotype showed up just a few times. Just one base apart from a much larger clone, this may be a read error. The chain employs TRBV27 and TRBJ2-1; 7 bases are a match to TRBD2. The CDR3 contains 15 residues. The germline V gene has CDR1 MNHEY and CDR2 SMNVEV (reference sequence). The CDR3 region has the DNA TGTGCCAACAGTGATTGGACTAGCTCCTACAATGAGCAGTTCTTC. It is translated as CANSDWTSSYNEQFF.

About this clonotype itself: This may stem from a read error, because a much larger clone lies one nucleotide away. The chain joins TRBV4-2 to TRBJ1-5, with TRBD1 matching 8 bases. The DNA end is more similar to TRBJ2-3, so the J call may be wrong. The CDR3 contains 16 residues. CDR1 LGHNA and CDR2 YNFKEQ come from the germline V gene. The CDR3: CASSQPYRGSNQPQYF. DNA for the CDR3: TGTGCCAGCAGCCAGCCATACAGGGGGAGCAATCAGCCCCAGTATTTT.

This clonotype was recorded at least ten times. The junction departs from the called germline gene at one end, perhaps through a read error. The chain uses TRBV14 and TRBJ2-3; 9 positions agree with TRBD2. Germline V gene data show CDR1 as SGHDN and CDR2 as FVKESK. The CDR3 is 16 residues long. DNA of the CDR3: TGTGCCAGCAGCCAACGGTTTAGCGGGAGCAAAGATACGCAGTATTTT. Translating it yields CASSQRFSGSKDTQYF.

V gene TRBV9 combines with J gene TRBJ2-5, with D perhaps TRBD2 (6 bases). V dropped 6 bases and J dropped 4 bases, with 19 bases sitting between them. This CDR3 has 15 amino acids. The germline V gene has CDR1 SGDLS and CDR2 YYNGEE. The CDR3 loop reads CASNDRPTSLETQYF. The CDR3 DNA reads TGTGCCAGCAACGACCGCCCCACTAGCCTAGAGACCCAGTACTTC.

This clonotype has ten or more counts. The rearrangement uses TRBV20-1 and TRBJ2-5; D is unresolved. CDR1 is DFQATT, CDR2 SNEGSKA, per germline (reference sequence). This CDR3 has 13 amino acids. The germline V and J ends were trimmed by 7 bases and 0 bases, with 12 bases remaining between them. Written as DNA, the CDR3 is TGCAGTGGGCCTGCCTCGGACCAAGAGACCCAGTACTTC. Amino acid sequence: CSGPASDQETQYF.

About this clonotype: A much more abundant neighbour one base away suggests this may be a read error. J is TRBJ1-1 and V is TRBV7-9; D might be TRBD1 (5 bases). The germline V gene has CDR1 SEHNR and CDR2 FQNEAQ (reference sequence). CDR3 length: 14 residues. As DNA, the CDR3 is TGTGCCGGCAGCTTAGCGTTCTGGGGCAGCCAAGCTTTCTTT. Its translation: CAGSLAFWGSQAFF. The complete variable domain, with remaining parts taken from reference TRBV7-9 and TRBJ1-1, reads DTGVSQNPRHKITKRGQNVTFRCDPISEHNRLYWYRQTLGQGPEFLTYFQNEAQLEKSRLLSDRFSAERPKGSFSTLEIQRTEQGDSAMYLCAGSLAFWGSQAFFGQGTRLTVV.

This clonotype has just a few counts. This sequence joins TRBV7-2 and TRBJ2-2, with 13 nucleotides matching TRBD2. Germline V gene lookup returns CDR1 SGHTA and CDR2 FQGNSA. V lost 1 base to trimming and J lost 5 bases; unmatched junction nucleotides: 7. This CDR3 comprises 18 residues. This CDR3 reads CASSLVALAGGSTGELFF. Here the CDR3 DNA reads TGTGCCAGCAGCTTAGTCGCACTAGCGGGAGGGTCGACCGGGGAGCTGTTTTTT.

As for this clonotype: No conserved phenylalanine or tryptophan is present at the end of the CDR3, so a read error is the likely explanation. This chain uses TRBV5-5 with TRBJ1-1; D is possibly TRBD1 (5 bases). This CDR3 comprises 13 residues. The V end lost 4 bases, the J end lost 3 bases, and 10 bases lay between the germline ends. CDR1 is SGHKS and CDR2 is YYEKEE in the germline V gene (reference sequence). CDR3 protein: CASSPGTYTEAFL. CDR3 nucleotide sequence: TGTGCCAGCAGCCCAGGGACTTACACTGAAGCTTTCCTT.

In regard to this clonotype: A read error may produce the germline difference seen at one junction end. This chain connects TRBV6-2 or TRBV6-3 to TRBJ2-1; TRBD1 matches 9 bases. Germline values: CDR1 MNHEY, CDR2 SVGEGT. This CDR3 is 16 amino acids long. CDR3 loop: CASSLTTGGGYNEQFF. CDR3 nucleotides: TGTGCCAGCAGCCTTACAACAGGGGGCGGTTACAATGAACAGTTCTTC.

This clonotype was observed many times. The rearrangement links TRBV20-1 to TRBJ1-6, with 11 positions matching TRBD1. J was trimmed by 5 bases and V by 2 bases; bases with no gene match: 2. The germline gives CDR1 DFQATT, CDR2 SNEGSKA (reference sequence). This CDR3 comprises 15 residues. DNA of the CDR3: TGCAGTGCTAGAAGGACAGGGGGCAATAATTCACCCCTCCACTTT. Protein product: CSARRTGGNNSPLHF.

In the case of this clonotype: The final CDR3 position lacks the conserved phenylalanine or tryptophan, pointing to a likely read error. Because the CDR3's place on the DNA is in doubt, the DNA is left out and the CDR3 is given as listed by TCRdb. This rearrangement joins TRBV10-3 to TRBJ1-1. The CDR3 length equals 13 residues, ends included. Germline-derived CDR1 and CDR2 are ENHRY and SYGVKD. CDR3 in amino acids: CAISPSALTEALS.

This clonotype was counted ten times or more. A junction end diverges from the germline sequence, so it may reflect a read error. The V and J genes are TRBV11-2 and TRBJ2-2, with 9 bases lining up with TRBD1. The CDR3 has 15 amino acids. Per germline, CDR1 SGHAT and CDR2 FQNNGV. CDR3 sequence (DNA): TGTGCCAGCAGCATGGGGACAGGGAACCCCGGGGAGCTGTTTTTT. Translated, it gives CASSMGTGNPGELFF.

As for this clonotype: This may be a read error: a much more frequent sequence differs by one nucleotide. J is TRBJ2-3 and V is TRBV4-1, with 8 bases fitting TRBD1. V dropped 1 base and J dropped 5; count of bases not matched to a gene: 17. This CDR3 region has 19 residues. Germline assignment: CDR1 MGHRA and CDR2 YSYEKL. Here the CDR3 DNA reads TGCGCCAGCAGCCAAGCTCGGACAGGGTCTCTGGGGGTAGAAGATACGCAGTATTTT. Amino acid sequence: CASSQARTGSLGVEDTQYF.